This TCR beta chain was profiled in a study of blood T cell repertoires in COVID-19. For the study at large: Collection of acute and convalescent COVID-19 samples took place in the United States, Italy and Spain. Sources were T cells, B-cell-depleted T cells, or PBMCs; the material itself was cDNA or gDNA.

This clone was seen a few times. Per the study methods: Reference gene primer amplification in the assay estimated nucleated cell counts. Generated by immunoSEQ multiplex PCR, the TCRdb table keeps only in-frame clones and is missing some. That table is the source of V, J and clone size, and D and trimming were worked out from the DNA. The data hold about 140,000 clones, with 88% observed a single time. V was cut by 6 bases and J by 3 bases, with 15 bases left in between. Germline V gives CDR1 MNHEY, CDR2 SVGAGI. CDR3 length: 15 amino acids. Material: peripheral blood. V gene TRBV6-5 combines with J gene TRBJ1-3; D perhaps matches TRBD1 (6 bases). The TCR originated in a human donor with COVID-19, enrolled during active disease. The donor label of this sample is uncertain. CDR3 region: CASRPVTGGGNTIYF. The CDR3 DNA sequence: TGTGCCAGCAGACCTGTGACAGGAGGTGGAAACACCATATATTTT.